Each of the 24 T cell receptor beta chains below was sequenced from the same sample in a study of glioma-infiltrating T cells. TCR alpha and beta CDR3 regions were amplified from RNA using iRepertoire nested multiplex PCR. Each CDR3 protein gets one entry after TCRdb re-called the multiplex PCR reads with MiXCR. The sample includes about 130,000 distinct CDR3 sequences, more than 20% of them seen just once. The material sequenced was glioma tissue, nonneoplastic brain tissue, or PBMCs (not recorded which). The receptor source for this set is a human donor with low-grade glioma or glioblastoma, undergoing nonglioma brain surgery, or in good health (not recorded which).

This clonotype appeared once. A much larger clone lies a single base off, so this may be a read error. The chain carries TRBV28 and TRBJ2-5; 12 bases map to TRBD1. Germline lookup yields CDR1 MDHEN and CDR2 SYDVKM. V trimming: 7 bases; J trimming: 4 bases; junction bases outside the gene matches: 13. The CDR3 consists of 17 residues. CDR3 region: CASITGTGGPRLETQYF. The CDR3 DNA is TGTGCCAGCATTACCGGGACAGGGGGCCCGCGGCTAGAGACCCAGTACTTC.

As for this clonotype: Possible read error: a much larger clone is one base away. The chain recombines TRBV7-3 with TRBJ2-1; D is possibly TRBD2 (5 bases). The germline V gene has CDR1 SGHTA and CDR2 FQGTGA. CDR3 length: 14 residues. The CDR3 DNA reads TGTGCCAGCAGCTTAAGTAGTATGGGGAGTGAGCAGTCCTTC. This sequence encodes CASSLSSMGSEQSF.

With regard to this clonotype: One base away lies a much larger clone, so this may be a sequencing read error. The chain uses TRBV7-8 and TRBJ1-6; 7 nucleotides align to TRBD1. CDR1 SGHVS and CDR2 FQNEAQ come from the germline V gene. The CDR3 length is 14 residues. V lost 8 bases and J lost 10; bases outside the gene matches: 11. The CDR3 here is CASRARQGSSPLHF. In DNA, the CDR3 is TGTGCCAGCCGCGCCCGACAGGGTAGCTCACCCCTCCACTTT.

This clonotype appeared many times. The chain is built from TRBV20-1 and TRBJ2-5; 7 positions match TRBD2. This CDR3 has 13 residues. The germline gives CDR1 DFQATT, CDR2 SNEGSKA (reference sequence). V lost 3 bases and J lost 2; bases outside the gene matches: 3. The CDR3 nucleotides are TGCAGTGCTAGTTCGGGGGGTCAAGAGACCCAGTACTTC. Translating gives CSASSGGQETQYF.

This clonotype was picked up many times. The chain links TRBV7-9 to TRBJ1-1, with 7 nucleotides matching TRBD1. The CDR3 sequence is 17 residues long. V lost 4 bases to trimming and J lost 4 bases; unmatched junction nucleotides: 15. Looked up from germline, CDR1 is SEHNR and CDR2 is FQNEAQ (reference sequence). The CDR3 region has the DNA TGTGCCAGCAGCTCAGCGGGGGAATACCCAGGGGGCACTGAAGCTTTCTTT. Its translation: CASSSAGEYPGGTEAFF.

Regarding this clonotype: This sequence may be a read error, since a much larger clone differs from it by one base. This CDR3 reads CASSFGLSGFTDTQYF. CDR3 coding DNA: TGCGCCAGCAGCTTTGGGCTATCGGGTTTCACAGATACGCAGTATTTT. The chain carries TRBV5-1 and TRBJ2-3; D gene ambiguous. V was trimmed by 2 bases and J by 2 bases, leaving 15 bases between them. CDR3 length equals 16 residues. CDR1 SGHRS and CDR2 YFSETQ come from the germline V gene.

There are many counts of this clonotype. The rearrangement links TRBV29-1 to TRBJ2-7; tentative D call: TRBD1 (6 bases). The V end was cut by 1 base, the J end by 0 bases, with 7 bases between. This CDR3 contains 13 residues. In germline, CDR1 is SQVTM, CDR2 ANQGSEA. CDR3 DNA: TGCAGCGTTGAAGGGGACACCTCCTACGAGCAGTACTTC. Amino acids: CSVEGDTSYEQYF.

This clonotype was counted at least ten times. CDR3 in amino acids: CASSGTGPNEQFF. The CDR3 bases are TGTGCCAGCAGCGGGACAGGGCCCAATGAGCAGTTCTTC. The chain joins TRBV7-9 to TRBJ2-1; 9 bases map to TRBD1. The V gene's germline CDR1 is SEHNR and CDR2 FQNEAQ (reference sequence). The V gene end was trimmed by 5 bases and the J gene end by 6 bases; junction bases not matched to a gene: 2. The CDR3 contains 13 residues.

In this sample, this clonotype turned up many times. The rearrangement uses TRBV6-1 and TRBJ2-3; 8 bases line up with TRBD1. The germline CDR1 and CDR2 sequences are MNHNS and SASEGT. The CDR3 has 18 amino acids. V lost 7 bases to trimming and J lost 4 bases; unmatched junction nucleotides: 19. The CDR3 loop is CASTGRSPDRARADTQYF. The CDR3, as DNA: TGTGCCAGCACGGGCCGGTCCCCGGACAGGGCTCGGGCAGATACGCAGTATTTT.

About this clonotype itself: Possible read error: a much larger clone is one base away. V gene TRBV10-3 combines with J gene TRBJ2-7; a weak D match, TRBD1 (5 bases). The germline CDR1 and CDR2 sequences are ENHRY and SYGVKD. The CDR3 runs to 13 residues. Between the trimmed V and J ends, which lost 5 bases and 4 bases, there was a span of 12 bases. The CDR3: CAISKGKGYEQYF. DNA for the CDR3: TGTGCCATCAGTAAGGGAAAGGGGTACGAGCAGTACTTC.

This sequence joins TRBV12-3 or TRBV12-4 and TRBJ1-5; D perhaps matches TRBD1 (5 bases). The germline V and J ends were trimmed by 6 bases and 3 bases, with 9 bases remaining between them. The CDR3 covers 13 residues. The CDR3 is CASRDSYNQPQHF. The CDR3 nucleotides read TGTGCCAGCAGAGACAGTTACAATCAGCCCCAGCATTTT.

Details on this clonotype: One junction end does not reproduce the germline sequence, and a read error may be involved. The rearrangement links TRBV28 to TRBJ1-5, with D unresolved. The germline gives CDR1 MDHEN, CDR2 SYDVKM. The CDR3 runs to 14 residues. Here the CDR3 reads CAGSLMQSKQPQHF. DNA of the CDR3: TGTGCCGGCAGTTTGATGCAGAGCAAACAGCCCCAGCATTTT.

This clonotype was seen only a few times. The chain carries TRBV29-1 and TRBJ1-1; 7 nucleotides line up with TRBD1. Germline V lookup: CDR1 SQVTM, CDR2 ANQGSEA. The CDR3 extends over 13 amino acids. The ends lost 7 bases at V and 1 base at J; junction bases unmatched: 6. In DNA form, the CDR3 reads TGCAGCGCGACAGGGTCAACGAACACTGAAGCTTTCTTT. This gives the protein CSATGSTNTEAFF.

This clonotype was recorded many times. The chain recombines TRBV15 with TRBJ1-4; D perhaps matches TRBD1 (5 bases). Germline V gene sequence: CDR1 LNHNV, CDR2 YYDKDF (reference sequence). The CDR3 consists of 15 residues. Trimming pared 0 bases from V and 8 bases from J, leaving 13 bases between. The DNA of the CDR3 is TGTGCCACCAGCAGAGATCGCCTCCAGGGAGAAAAACTGTTTTTT. It specifies CATSRDRLQGEKLFF.

This clonotype came up many times. This rearrangement joins TRBV6-2 or TRBV6-3 to TRBJ1-5; tentatively, D is TRBD1 (5 bases). This CDR3 has 17 residues. The V end was cut by 0 bases, the J end by 0 bases, with 12 bases between. Looked up from germline, CDR1 is MNHEY and CDR2 is SVGEGT. The CDR3 loop reads CASSYSADRVSNQPQHF. CDR3 sequence (DNA): TGTGCCAGCAGTTACTCAGCCGACAGAGTTAGCAATCAGCCCCAGCATTTT.

Points on this clonotype: A much larger clone is a single base away; this may be a read error. The conserved phenylalanine or tryptophan is not found at the CDR3 terminus, so this likely reflects a read error. This chain connects TRBV28 to TRBJ1-1, with D perhaps TRBD1 (6 bases). The CDR3 is 15 amino acids. Between the trimmed V and J ends, which lost 5 bases and 6 bases, there was a span of 19 bases. The germline V gene has CDR1 MDHEN and CDR2 SYDVKM. The CDR3, as DNA: TGTGCCAGCAGTCCCGGGACACTGACTTTCGCTGAAGCTTTCATT. Protein: CASSPGTLTFAEAFI.

Details on this clonotype: At one end, the junction sequence differs from germline, possibly due to a read error. This chain joins TRBV6-1 and TRBJ2-3, with 10 bases matching TRBD1. There are 16 residues in the CDR3. Germline V gives CDR1 MNHNS, CDR2 SASEGT. CDR3 sequence reads: CATSDRTGGSTDTQYF. In DNA, the CDR3 is TGTGCCACCAGTGATCGGACAGGGGGATCCACAGATACGCAGTATTTT.

This clonotype was observed at least ten times. This rearrangement joins TRBV12-3 or TRBV12-4 to TRBJ1-1; D not resolved. The CDR3 has 11 residues. V was clipped by 3 bases and J by 2 bases, with 1 base between them. In DNA, the CDR3 is TGTGCCAGCAGTTTTAACACTGAAGCTTTCTTT. Translation gives CASSFNTEAFF.

This clonotype was observed many times. The chain carries TRBV6-2 or TRBV6-3 and TRBJ2-7, with a possible D match to TRBD2 (6 bases). This CDR3 is built from 15 residues. Germline lookup yields CDR1 MNHEY and CDR2 SVGEGT. The germline V and J ends were trimmed by 0 bases and 2 bases, with 11 bases remaining between them. The CDR3 nucleotides read TGTGCCAGCAGTTACTCGGGCGGGACCACCTACGAGCAGTACTTC. Its translation: CASSYSGGTTYEQYF.

This clonotype was found many times. V usage is TRBV7-2 and J usage is TRBJ2-7; 9 nucleotides agree with TRBD2. V lost 3 bases and J lost 5; bases outside the gene matches: 5. The CDR3 extends over 14 amino acids. The V gene's germline CDR1 is SGHTA and CDR2 FQGNSA. The CDR3 DNA follows: TGTGCCAGCAGCTTCACCCTAGCGGGAAACGAGCAGTACTTC. As protein: CASSFTLAGNEQYF.

The sample holds one count of this clonotype. A much larger clone lies one base from this, so it may be a read error. CDR3 bases: TGTGCCAGCAGTGAGGGTACATATTCCTACGAGGAGTACTTC. Residues: CASSEGTYSYEEYF. The chain couples TRBV6-1 to TRBJ2-7; D is uncertain. CDR3 length equals 14 residues. Germline V gene lookup returns CDR1 MNHNS and CDR2 SASEGT.

Worth noting for this clonotype: A much more abundant neighbour one base away suggests this may be a read error. The chain combines TRBV10-3 with TRBJ2-7; tentatively, D is TRBD1 (6 bases). Trimming removed 6 bases from V and 1 base from J, with 13 bases in between. The CDR3 consists of 14 residues. CDR1 is ENHRY and CDR2 is SYGVKD in the germline V gene. Here the CDR3 reads CAIRPGDTSYEQYF. The CDR3 region has the DNA TGTGCCATCAGGCCCGGGGACACATCCTACGAGCAGTACTTC.

This clonotype was seen at least ten times. CDR3 amino acids: CATSDFSRTHNEQFF. The CDR3 DNA sequence: TGTGCCACCAGTGATTTTTCGAGGACTCACAATGAGCAGTTCTTC. This chain connects TRBV24-1 to TRBJ2-1; weak D call: TRBD2 (5 bases). V was shortened by 1 base and J by 5 bases, with 11 bases between the two germline ends. The germline V gene has CDR1 KGHDR and CDR2 SFDVKD. The CDR3 totals 15 residues.

This clonotype has at least ten counts. This sequence joins TRBV6-1 and TRBJ2-5; possible D gene TRBD1, 6 bases. The CDR3 consists of 11 residues. V shed 11 bases and J shed 5 bases, with 12 bases lying between them. Germline V CDR1 and CDR2: MNHNS, SASEGT. CDR3 loop: CAGSRGETQYF. DNA of the CDR3: TGTGCCGGGTCTAGGGGGGAGACCCAGTACTTC.